A selection of T cell receptor beta chains follows, all from one sample in a study of blood T cells in healthy people across ages. Each CDR3 protein gets one entry after TCRdb re-called the 5' RACE reads with MiXCR. The sample contains some 1.5 million distinct CDR3 sequences, 40% to 45% of which appear only once. Sequencing input: blood. Receptors were obtained from a woman aged 18-29 years in good health. The CDR3 runs from the conserved cysteine through the conserved F or W. Fields, in order: D gene, V gene, J gene, clone size, CDR3 length, CDR3 protein, CDR3 DNA. D genes are given only for firm matches. For some rows the clone size is stated as once, few or many, or as a class when expanded; others skip it.

>NA|TRBV6-1|TRBJ2-7|NA|15
CASRPLGTPYNEQYF
TGTGCCAGCAGACCGCTCGGTACGCCTTACAATGAGCAGTACTTC
>NA|TRBV9|TRBJ2-3|few|14
CASSPRQGTDTQYF
TGTGCCAGCAGCCCCCGGCAGGGGACAGATACGCAGTATTTT
>NA|TRBV6-1|TRBJ1-4|NA|14
CASGRQTTNEKLFF
TGTGCCAGCGGTCGACAGACAACTAATGAAAAACTGTTTTTT
>NA|TRBV10-3|TRBJ1-2|few|14
CAISGQHSISGYTF
TGTGCCATCAGTGGACAGCACTCTATTTCGGGCTACACCTTC
>TRBD2|TRBV5-3|TRBJ2-1|NA|19
CASSQGLAGGLTRYNEQFF
TGCGCCAGCAGCCAGGGACTAGCGGGGGGATTAACTAGGTACAATGAGCAGTTCTTC
>NA|TRBV12-3/TRBV12-4|TRBJ2-3|few|14
CASKGLTSTDTQYF
TGTGCCAGCAAAGGTCTAACTAGCACAGATACGCAGTATTTT
>NA|TRBV3-1|TRBJ2-1|NA|15
CAGSQEGGWYNEQFF
TGTGCCGGCAGCCAAGAGGGGGGGTGGTACAATGAGCAGTTCTTC
>TRBD1|TRBV6-1|TRBJ1-5|NA|18
CASTSFGTGENSNQPQHF
TGTGCCAGCACGAGTTTCGGGACAGGGGAGAATAGCAATCAGCCCCAGCATTTT
>NA|TRBV6-5|TRBJ2-6|NA|16
CASSYSKPSGANVLTF
TGTGCCAGCAGTTACTCGAAACCCTCTGGGGCCAACGTCCTGACTTTC
>TRBD2|TRBV15|TRBJ2-3|NA|15
CATSRALAGTDTQYF
TGTGCCACCAGCAGAGCGCTAGCGGGCACAGATACGCAGTATTTT
>NA|TRBV18|TRBJ2-3|few|15
CASSQSRAGTDTQYF
TGTGCCAGCTCACAGTCCAGGGCTGGTACAGATACGCAGTATTTT
>NA|TRBV12-3/TRBV12-4|TRBJ2-6|NA|15
CASSATETGANVLTF
TGTGCCAGCAGTGCGACGGAAACTGGGGCCAACGTCCTGACTTTC
>TRBD1|TRBV7-2|TRBJ2-5|few|15
CAGSRDRGRLETQYF
TGTGCCGGCAGTCGAGACAGGGGGCGCTTAGAGACCCAGTACTTC
>TRBD1|TRBV7-3|TRBJ2-7|NA|14
CASSLLGQGDEQYF
TGTGCCAGCAGCTTACTAGGACAGGGTGACGAGCAGTACTTC
>NA|TRBV20-1|TRBJ1-2|NA|15
CSARDPTGFFYGYTF
TGCAGTGCTAGAGATCCCACAGGCTTCTTCTATGGCTACACCTTC
>NA|TRBV4-2|TRBJ1-2|few|14
CASSPPDRNYGYTF
TGTGCCAGCAGCCCGCCGGACAGAAACTATGGCTACACCTTC
>NA|TRBV12-3/TRBV12-4|TRBJ1-2|NA|11
CASSSRGGCTF
TGTGCCAGCAGTTCCCGGGGCGGCTGCACCTTC
>NA|TRBV7-2|TRBJ1-1|few|15
CASSQLGGPNTEAFF
TGTGCCAGCAGCCAGTTAGGCGGACCGAACACTGAAGCTTTCTTT
>TRBD2|TRBV4-2|TRBJ2-3|NA|16
CASSQEKAGASDTQYF
TGTGCCAGCAGCCAAGAGAAGGCGGGAGCTTCAGATACGCAGTATTTT
>NA|TRBV3-1|TRBJ2-1|few|17
CASSQFQTRGISNEQFF
TGTGCCAGCAGCCAATTTCAGACTAGAGGGATTTCTAATGAGCAGTTCTTC
>NA|TRBV20-1|TRBJ1-5|few|13
CSAGGKGNQPQHF
TGCAGTGCTGGGGGGAAGGGCAATCAGCCCCAGCATTTT
>NA|TRBV4-3|TRBJ1-2|many|15
CASSQDEGAGYGYTF
TGCGCCAGCAGCCAAGACGAGGGCGCCGGCTATGGCTACACCTTC
>NA|TRBV4-3|TRBJ1-3|NA|17
CASSQDLWGRESNTIYF
TGCGCCAGCAGCCAAGATCTGTGGGGCAGGGAGTCTAACACCATATATTTT
>NA|TRBV7-2|TRBJ2-5|few|13
CASSLDNGQTQYF
TGTGCCAGCAGCCTGGACAACGGACAGACCCAGTACTTC
>NA|TRBV4-3|TRBJ2-1|NA|18
CASSQGLPRALSSYEQFF
TGCGCCAGCAGCCAAGGTCTCCCCCGGGCCTTAAGCTCCTACGAGCAGTTCTTC
>NA|TRBV5-1|TRBJ1-4|few|16
CASSPGQSATNEKLFF
TGCGCCAGCAGCCCTGGACAGAGCGCAACTAATGAAAAACTGTTTTTT
>TRBD2|TRBV3-1|TRBJ2-3|few|12
CASRRETDTQYF
TGTGCCAGCAGGCGGGAGACAGATACGCAGTATTTT
>NA|TRBV7-8|TRBJ2-7|NA|14
CASSQTEASYEQYF
TGTGCCAGCAGCCAGACGGAGGCTTCCTACGAGCAGTACTTC
>NA|TRBV2|TRBJ1-2|few|14
CASSVVRAYYGYTF
TGTGCCAGCAGTGTGGTCAGGGCGTACTATGGCTACACCTTC
>NA|TRBV29-1|TRBJ2-7|NA|11
CSSRAYNEQYF
TGCAGCTCTCGGGCCTACAATGAGCAGTACTTC
>NA|TRBV4-2|TRBJ2-7|few|15
CASSQDVLPPYEQYF
TGTGCCAGCAGCCAAGATGTACTACCACCCTACGAGCAGTACTTC
>NA|TRBV7-2|TRBJ2-7|many|15
CASSLVPGPSYEQYF
TGTGCCAGCAGCTTAGTTCCCGGACCCTCCTACGAGCAGTACTTC
>NA|TRBV7-2|TRBJ2-1|many|13
CASSLAQENEQFF
TGTGCCAGCAGCTTAGCCCAGGAAAATGAGCAGTTCTTC
>TRBD1|TRBV7-6|TRBJ2-5|NA|15
CASSLEQGFLETQYF
TGTGCCAGCAGCTTAGAACAGGGGTTCTTAGAGACCCAGTACTTC
>NA|TRBV27|TRBJ2-2|NA|13
CASQGRRTGELFF
TGTGCCAGCCAGGGGCGCCGGACCGGGGAGCTGTTTTTT
>TRBD2|TRBV6-2/TRBV6-3|TRBJ2-7|few|18
CASSYTFGLAGGDNEQYF
TGTGCCAGCAGTTACACATTCGGACTAGCGGGAGGAGACAATGAGCAGTACTTC
>TRBD1|TRBV12-3/TRBV12-4|TRBJ2-7|NA|15
CASSIGTGARYEQYF
TGTGCCAGCAGTATCGGGACAGGGGCACGCTACGAGCAGTACTTC
>NA|TRBV12-3/TRBV12-4|TRBJ2-7|NA|17
CASRKNPGQSSYNEQYF
TGTGCCAGCAGGAAGAATCCAGGTCAGAGCTCCTACAATGAGCAGTACTTC
>TRBD1|TRBV13|TRBJ2-5|NA|14
CASSWQGQQETQYF
TGTGCCAGCAGCTGGCAGGGACAGCAAGAGACCCAGTACTTC
>NA|TRBV27|TRBJ2-3|NA|15
CASSLLDWDTDTQYF
TGTGCCAGCAGTTTACTAGATTGGGACACAGATACGCAGTATTTT
>NA|TRBV9|TRBJ1-2|few|14
CASSVDVPNYGYTF
TGTGCCAGCAGCGTAGATGTCCCCAACTATGGCTACACCTTC
>TRBD1|TRBV6-1|TRBJ1-1|NA|17
CASSGLRDRVLNTEAFF
TGTGCCAGCAGTGGCCTCCGGGACAGGGTCCTTAACACTGAAGCTTTCTTT
>NA|TRBV3-1|TRBJ1-5|NA|17
CASSLGVDTGFKGPQHF
TGTGCCAGCAGCCTAGGTGTGGACACGGGGTTTAAGGGGCCCCAGCATTTT
>NA|TRBV10-3|TRBJ2-3|NA|13
CAIKGEYTDTQYF
TGTGCCATCAAGGGGGAGTACACAGATACGCAGTATTTT
>NA|TRBV7-8|TRBJ2-7|few|13
CASSWGVSYEQYF
TGTGCCAGCAGCTGGGGGGTCTCCTACGAGCAGTACTTC
>NA|TRBV4-1|TRBJ1-4|many|14
CASSQGDSREKLFF
TGCGCCAGCAGCCAAGGAGACTCGAGGGAAAAACTGTTTTTT
>TRBD1|TRBV27|TRBJ2-3|few|13
CASRIGGSDTQYF
TGTGCCAGCAGGATAGGGGGCTCAGATACGCAGTATTTT
>NA|TRBV27|TRBJ2-3|NA|15
CASSLEGLGTDTQYF
TGTGCCAGCAGTTTAGAAGGGTTGGGCACAGATACGCAGTATTTT
>NA|TRBV5-1|TRBJ2-2|few|17
CASSLHGPGSDTGELFF
TGCGCCAGCAGCTTGCACGGACCCGGATCGGACACCGGGGAGCTGTTTTTT